Sequencing of this TCR beta chain was carried out in a study of blood T cell repertoires in COVID-19. Study summary: The study drew acute and convalescent COVID-19 samples from the United States, Italy and Spain. PBMCs, B-cell-depleted T cells, or T cells provided the cDNA or gDNA that made up the material.

The CDR3 has 16 amino acids. V dropped 1 base and J dropped 8; count of bases not matched to a gene: 6. Germline V gives CDR1 MNHNY, CDR2 SVGAGI (reference sequence). Original analysis: Using reference gene primer amplification, nucleated cell counts were estimated. Repertoires were generated with immunoSEQ multiplex PCR, while TCRdb's copy carries only in-frame clones and drops some. That table gives V, J and clone size, and the DNA gave D and trimming. The table records some 130,000 clones, roughly 80% of them present only once. The specimen sequenced was peripheral blood. The gene calls are TRBV6-6 and TRBJ2-1; 12 bases match TRBD1. The source is a man between 70 and 80 years old with acute or convalescent COVID-19. CDR3 residues: CASSYYAGTGGDEQFF. In nucleotides, the CDR3 is TGTGCCAGCAGTTACTACGCCGGGACAGGGGGCGATGAGCAGTTCTTC.